The source of this T cell receptor (beta chain) is a study of human T cells and chemical hapten exposure. TCRdb recomputed calls from the RACE reads with MiXCR, one row per CDR3 protein. The sample carries approximately 80,000 distinct CDR3 sequences, 7.5% to 9% recorded once. As to this clonotype: The junction shows a germline mismatch at one end, possibly a read error.

Per germline, CDR1 GTSNPN and CDR2 SVGIG (reference sequence). There are 12 residues in the CDR3. As for time point: patch test 1, 2 weeks after DPC sensitization. The sample's treatment: therapeutic diphenylcyclopropenone sensitization with weekly scalp DPC. The source is a woman aged 25-40 years with alopecia areata. Some clones in this sample may be carry-over from other donors' samples. The J gene is TRBJ1-2, the V gene TRBV30; D not resolved. Here the sequenced sample was whole blood, taken in connection with sensitization to the hapten diphenylcyclopropenone (DPC). CDR3 DNA sequence: TGTGCCTGGAGTGGGGGTTCTCTAGGCTACAACTTC. This sequence encodes CAWSGGSLGYNF.